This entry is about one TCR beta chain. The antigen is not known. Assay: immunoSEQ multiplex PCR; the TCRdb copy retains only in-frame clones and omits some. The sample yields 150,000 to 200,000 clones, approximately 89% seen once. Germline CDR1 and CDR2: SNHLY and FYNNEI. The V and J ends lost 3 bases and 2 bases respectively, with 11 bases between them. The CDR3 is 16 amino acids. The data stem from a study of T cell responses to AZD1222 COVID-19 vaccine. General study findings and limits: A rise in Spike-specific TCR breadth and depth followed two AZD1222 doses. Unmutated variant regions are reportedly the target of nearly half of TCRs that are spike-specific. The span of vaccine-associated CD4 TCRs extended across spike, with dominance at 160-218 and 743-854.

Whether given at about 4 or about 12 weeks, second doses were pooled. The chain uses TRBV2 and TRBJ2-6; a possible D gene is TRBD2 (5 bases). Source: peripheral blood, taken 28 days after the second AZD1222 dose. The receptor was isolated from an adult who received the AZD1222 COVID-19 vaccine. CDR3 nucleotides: TGTGCCAGCAGTGAGTCCGGGGTCGCTGGGGCCAACGTCCTGACTTTC. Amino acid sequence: CASSESGVAGANVLTF.